This T cell receptor beta chain was recovered during a study of cytomegalovirus exposure and HLA in healthy donors. Study-level results: TCR beta V- and J-gene trimming was later associated with a missense DCLRE1C variant. Clonal expansion was found to be greater in HLA-associated TCR beta chains than in equally common others in a later analysis. Previously analyzed data showed that most TCR beta V segments were productive at a frequency of about 87% or about 30%.

About this clone: What it binds is unknown.

With 60 Vbeta and 13 Jbeta primers, the PCR was carried out. Sequencing used immunoSEQ multiplex PCR; TCRdb keeps in-frame clones, though not all of them. The table shows 200,000 or so clones, with about 80% occurring only once. The germline V gene encodes CDR1 LGHNA and CDR2 YNFKEQ. The CDR3 sequence is 16 residues long. V lost 0 bases to trimming and J lost 3 bases; unmatched junction nucleotides: 4. This receptor was identified in a woman between 18 and 29 years old in good health and CMV-seropositive. The sequencing sample was made of PBMCs. This chain joins TRBV4-2 and TRBJ1-3; 8 nucleotides agree with TRBD1. The CDR3 reads CASSQEDRADGNTIYF. The CDR3 DNA is TGTGCCAGCAGCCAAGAGGACAGGGCGGATGGAAACACCATATATTTT.